This T cell receptor (beta chain) stems from a study of blood T cell repertoires in COVID-19. Background on the study: From the United States, Italy and Spain came samples of acute and convalescent COVID-19. T cells, B-cell-depleted T cells, or PBMCs provided the cDNA or gDNA that served as material.

The CDR3 runs 15 residues. CDR1 is LGHNA, CDR2 YNFKEQ, per germline. V gave up 0 bases and J gave up 2 bases, with 10 bases separating them. This clone appeared a single time. Seattle's enrolled individuals joined amid active infection and were then monitored longitudinally. Study processing details: Reference gene primer amplification yielded estimated nucleated cell counts. TCRdb keeps only in-frame clones here, not all; method: immunoSEQ multiplex PCR. The V and J calls and clone size come from that table; D and trimming were worked out from the DNA. This table holds 330,000 or so clones, 89% found once.

V gene TRBV4-2 combines with J gene TRBJ1-1; the D is unclear. The receptor comes from a woman aged 60-70 years with COVID-19, enrolled during active disease. The specimen sequenced was peripheral blood. The CDR3 DNA is TGTGCCAGCAGCCAAGACCCTAGCCTTAACACTGAAGCTTTCTTT. Protein sequence: CASSQDPSLNTEAFF.